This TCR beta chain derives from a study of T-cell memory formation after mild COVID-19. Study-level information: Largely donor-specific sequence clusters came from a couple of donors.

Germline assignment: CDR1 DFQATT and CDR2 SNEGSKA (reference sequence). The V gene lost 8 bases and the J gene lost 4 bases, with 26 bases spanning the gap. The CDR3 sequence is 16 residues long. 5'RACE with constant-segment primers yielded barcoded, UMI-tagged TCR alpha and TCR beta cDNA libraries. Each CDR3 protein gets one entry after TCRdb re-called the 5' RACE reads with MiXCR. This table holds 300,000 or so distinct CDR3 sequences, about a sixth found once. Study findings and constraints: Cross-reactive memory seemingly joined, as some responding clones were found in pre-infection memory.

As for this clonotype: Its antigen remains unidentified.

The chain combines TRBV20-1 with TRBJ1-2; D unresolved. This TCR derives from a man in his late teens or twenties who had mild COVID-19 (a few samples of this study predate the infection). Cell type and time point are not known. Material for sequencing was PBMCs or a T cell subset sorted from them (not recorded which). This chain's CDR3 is CSIPEWWTQRPYGYTF. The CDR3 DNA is TGCAGTATCCCGGAATGGTGGACGCAGCGCCCCTATGGCTACACCTTC.